This TCR beta chain was sequenced in a study of T cells in Graves' hyperthyroidism and ophthalmopathy (dated by TCRdb to between 2018 and 2020). Describing the broader study: Peripheral blood was collected at initial diagnosis, before any treatment. TCR V-J signatures able to tell the groups apart were searched for in a discovery cohort of 90 to 100 patients, of whom more than 40 had Graves' ophthalmopathy and 57 had stable Graves' hyperthyroidism. Whether ophthalmopathy could be predicted prospectively was tested in an independent validation cohort made up of under 20 hyperthyroidism patients plus 17 patients who later progressed to ophthalmopathy. The roughly 94 discovery patients were randomly divided into training and test sets at a 7:3 ratio. Thyroid tissue and blood T-cell repertoires from six Graves' hyperthyroidism patients were also compared in the study. Once sampling was done, hyperthyroidism patients were given methimazole at a starting dose of 30 mg daily, whereas ophthalmopathy patients were given high-dose intravenous methylprednisolone. The paper describes TCR Vbeta CDR3 sequencing of 140 or so peripheral blood samples, made up of 43 ophthalmopathy patients, roughly 72 hyperthyroidism patients and 17 progressor patients.

As to this clonotype: What this receptor recognizes is not known. No base-level quality is on record; no much larger clone is a single base apart.

Here is what the overall study found, with its caveats: Sample size was not statistically predetermined, and investigators were not blinded to group allocation. Most expanded thyroid clonotypes (frequency above 0.001) were also found in blood, which suggests that blood repertoires may mirror thyroid immune responses. A 13 V-J signature model separated ophthalmopathy from stable hyperthyroidism, with roughly 88% sensitivity and about 81% specificity in cross-validation and 80%/75% in testing. In validation, progression to ophthalmopathy was predicted by the model with more than 65% sensitivity and just over 72% specificity, a median of about 6.8 months before onset.

Stable Graves' hyperthyroidism was defined as the absence of progression to ophthalmopathy over 18 months of follow-up. The hyperthyroidism patients were between 18 and 65 years old and newly diagnosed, with a disease duration of less than 2 months. Patients with uncontrolled infections, other autoimmune diseases, pregnancy or lactation were excluded. Diagnoses were established on the basis of clinical symptoms, serum thyroxine and TRAb, thyroid ultrasound, and orbital computed tomography. PBMCs were separated from 7.5 to 10 ml of fresh peripheral blood using Ficoll-Paque density gradient centrifugation. Trizol reagent was used to extract total RNA, and RNA quality was then checked on an Agilent 2100 Bioanalyzer. The TCR beta CDR3 regions were amplified from the RNA transcripts. A first-round RT-PCR of the TCR CDR3 used the HTBI primer set with the Qiagen OneStep RT-PCR kit. Libraries were constructed in a second round of multiplex PCR, after which size selection and purification were performed. Libraries were sequenced paired-end with 100 bp reads on an Illumina HiSeq2000. On the study's bioinformatics: SOAPnuke was used to process the raw data, throwing out any read that contained adapters or uncalled bases, had a mean Phred below 15, or lacked an exact constant-primer or identifier match. COPE v1.2.5 was used to merge high-quality paired reads, and clonotypes were defined as unique nucleotide sequences. Clonotypes were aligned to IMGT TRBV, TRBD and TRBJ reference segments using MiTCR v1.1. Analysis was restricted to V-J combinations with a frequency above 0.0001, which covered just over 98% of repertoires. The TCS score was defined as F50 (clonal expansion) divided by E x V (chaos), with BLOSUM62-based TCRdist calculated between CDR3 peptides within each V-J. Welch's t-statistics and random forest reduced roughly 500 V-J features to 13, which were used in a naive Bayes classifier (R e1071). The similarity between thyroid and blood repertoires was quantified using the Morisita-Horn index. TCRdb ran its own pipeline on the public reads, namely fastp trimming at Q25 and MiXCR clone calling, and kept in-frame beta chains. Entries are consolidated by CDR3 protein sequence, retaining the most common genes and DNA. These V and J calls rely on TCRdb rather than the paper's analysis. Counted in this sample were around 800,000 distinct CDR3 sequences; around 39% of them appeared once. Approximately 8.7% of the sample comes from the top ten.

V gives up 3 bases and J gives up 5 bases, and the segment between their germline ends measures 13 bases. The CDR3, cysteine through phenylalanine, is 14 amino acids long. The CDR3 DNA has 42 bases and is translated from base 1. The V and J genes are TRBV12-3 or TRBV12-4 and TRBJ1-1; the D gene is unclear. This receptor was obtained from a man aged 18 to 29 with Graves' hyperthyroidism. Sequencing used blood. The DNA sequence is TGTGCCAGCAGTTTCTCGGTCCCGGGGACTGAAGCTTTCTTT. It is translated as CASSFSVPGTEAFF.